The rows below give T cell receptor beta chains drawn from one sample of a study of cytomegalovirus exposure and HLA in healthy donors. Repertoires were generated with immunoSEQ multiplex PCR, while TCRdb's copy carries only in-frame clones and drops some. The sample consists of more than 45,000 clones, roughly four fifths of them appearing once. Sequencing was performed on PBMCs. The origin of the receptors is a man aged 45 to 65 in good health and CMV-seronegative. Both conserved end residues are part of each CDR3. A D gene is named only where the DNA matches it firmly. Clone sizes are given selectively: once, few, many, or a class where the clone is expanded.

V gene	clone size	D gene	J gene	CDR3 length	CDR3 protein	CDR3 DNA
TRBV21-1	-	-	TRBJ1-4	15	CASSKETGEGEKLFF	TGTGCCAGCAGCAAAGAGACGGGGGAAGGCGAAAAACTGTTTTTT
TRBV18	-	-	TRBJ1-1	15	CASSPRGGLNTEAFF	TGTGCCAGCTCACCACGAGGCGGGTTGAACACTGAAGCTTTCTTT
TRBV5-1	-	-	TRBJ1-4	14	CASSLRTDGEKLFF	TGCGCCAGCAGCTTAAGGACAGACGGTGAAAAACTGTTTTTT
TRBV27	-	TRBD1	TRBJ2-5	15	CASSPRGRGLETQYF	TGTGCCAGCAGTCCCAGGGGCAGGGGGCTGGAGACCCAGTACTTC
TRBV18	-	-	TRBJ2-3	13	CASRSGSTDTQYF	TGTGCCAGCCGGAGCGGTAGCACAGATACGCAGTATTTT
TRBV18	-	-	TRBJ1-1	14	CASSPIPMNTEAFF	TGTGCCAGCTCACCAATCCCCATGAACACTGAAGCTTTCTTT
TRBV12-5	-	-	TRBJ2-7	16	CASGLVLNGGGYEQYF	TGTGCTAGTGGTTTGGTACTTAACGGGGGTGGCTACGAGCAGTACTTC
TRBV5-1	once	-	TRBJ1-5	17	CASSLVRRTAYIMPQHF	TGCGCCAGCAGCTTGGTCCGGAGGACAGCTTATATTATGCCCCAGCATTTT
TRBV28	-	TRBD1	TRBJ1-4	15	CASSSPGQVNEKLFF	TGTGCCAGCAGTTCCCCGGGACAGGTTAATGAAAAACTGTTTTTT
TRBV6-5	-	-	TRBJ2-7	14	CASSYGLAIYEQYF	TGTGCCAGCAGTTACGGTCTAGCGATCTACGAGCAGTACTTC
TRBV7-8	-	TRBD1	TRBJ2-3	15	CASSEPGQGRDTQYF	TGTGCCAGCAGCGAACCGGGACAGGGGCGCGATACGCAGTATTTT
TRBV19	-	TRBD1	TRBJ2-1	11	CASSDRVEQFF	TGTGCCAGTAGTGACAGGGTGGAGCAGTTCTTC
TRBV27	-	-	TRBJ2-7	14	CASSLTGGRYEQYF	TGTGCCAGCAGTTTAACCGGGGGGCGGTACGAGCAGTACTTC
TRBV25-1	-	-	TRBJ1-6	15	CASSDLTGINSPLHF	TGTGCCAGCAGTGATCTCACAGGGATTAATTCACCCCTCCACTTT
TRBV29-1	-	TRBD2	TRBJ2-7	15	CSVAGLVAFPYEQYF	TGCAGCGTTGCCGGACTAGTCGCATTTCCCTACGAGCAGTACTTC
TRBV30	-	TRBD1	TRBJ2-3	12	CAGERTGGRQYF	TGTGCCGGAGAACGGACAGGGGGGAGGCAGTATTTT
TRBV6-5	few	TRBD2	TRBJ2-5	15	CASSYGRGKQETQYF	TGTGCCAGCAGTTACGGGCGGGGGAAACAAGAGACCCAGTACTTC
TRBV25-1	-	TRBD1	TRBJ2-7	13	CASRGTGTYEQYF	TGTGCCAGCAGAGGGACAGGGACCTACGAGCAGTACTTC
TRBV11-2	-	-	TRBJ1-5	13	CASSYRRSQPQHF	TGTGCCAGCAGTTATCGTAGGAGTCAGCCCCAGCATTTT
TRBV5-1	-	-	TRBJ2-7	13	CASSLAQGYEQYF	TGCGCCAGCAGCTTGGCCCAGGGCTACGAGCAGTACTTC
TRBV5-1	-	-	TRBJ1-1	14	CASSAQGGNTEAFF	TGCGCCAGCAGCGCACAGGGTGGGAACACTGAAGCTTTCTTT
TRBV7-9	once	TRBD1	TRBJ1-2	14	CASSLGGQAEGYTF	TGTGCCAGCAGCTTAGGGGGACAGGCGGAAGGCTACACCTTC
TRBV6-5	-	-	TRBJ1-3	15	CASRTQGRSGNTIYF	TGTGCCAGCAGGACACAGGGACGATCTGGAAACACCATATATTTT
TRBV2	-	TRBD1	TRBJ1-5	14	CASSSDRGGQPQHF	TGTGCCAGCAGTTCGGACAGGGGAGGCCAGCCCCAGCATTTT
TRBV11-2	-	TRBD2	TRBJ2-1	15	CASSSTSGGNNEQFF	TGTGCCAGCAGCTCCACTAGCGGGGGAAACAATGAGCAGTTCTTC
TRBV4-1	once	TRBD2	TRBJ2-1	16	CASGTFGTSGNHEQFF	TGCGCCAGTGGTACTTTCGGGACTAGCGGGAACCATGAGCAGTTCTTC
TRBV9	-	-	TRBJ2-2	15	CASSVDPRTTGELFF	TGTGCCAGCAGCGTAGACCCCAGGACTACCGGGGAGCTGTTTTTT
TRBV5-1	-	-	TRBJ2-3	15	CASSLGGGAADTQYF	TGCGCCAGCAGCTTGGGTGGGGGGGCCGCAGATACGCAGTATTTT
TRBV4-2	-	-	TRBJ2-6	15	CASSQEGQVANVLTF	TGTGCCAGCAGCCAAGAAGGTCAGGTGGCCAACGTCCTGACTTTC
TRBV19	-	-	TRBJ2-5	15	CASSGGAGWQETQYF	TGTGCCAGTAGTGGAGGGGCAGGGTGGCAAGAGACCCAGTACTTC
TRBV28	-	-	TRBJ1-4	12	CASSFGRRKLFF	TGTGCCAGCAGTTTCGGGAGGCGAAAACTGTTTTTT
TRBV6-1	-	TRBD1	TRBJ1-1	15	CASRTGGTGNTEAFF	TGTGCCAGCAGAACAGGGGGCACCGGGAACACTGAAGCTTTCTTT
TRBV27	once	-	TRBJ2-7	13	CASSSTSPYEQYF	TGTGCCAGCAGTTCAACTTCCCCTTACGAGCAGTACTTC
TRBV11-1	-	TRBD1	TRBJ1-6	15	CASSSIGGLNSPLHF	TGTGCCAGCAGCTCAATAGGGGGCCTTAATTCACCCCTCCACTTT
TRBV5-4	-	-	TRBJ2-7	14	CASSLATGSYEQYF	TGTGCCAGCAGCTTGGCAACAGGGTCCTACGAGCAGTACTTC
TRBV6-1	-	TRBD1	TRBJ1-5	13	CASSEYRGQPQHF	TGTGCCAGCAGTGAGTACAGGGGTCAGCCCCAGCATTTT
TRBV7-9	-	TRBD1	TRBJ1-6	15	CASSVPGTGVSPLHF	TGTGCCAGCAGCGTACCCGGGACAGGGGTTTCACCCCTCCACTTT
TRBV4-3	-	TRBD2	TRBJ2-7	18	CASSQTLLSGGLTYEQYF	TGCGCCAGCAGCCAAACACTCTTAAGCGGGGGGCTAACCTACGAGCAGTACTTC
TRBV7-3	few	-	TRBJ2-3	16	CASSLSSRGRTDTQYF	TGTGCCAGCAGCTTAAGTTCCCGGGGTAGGACAGATACGCAGTATTTT
TRBV19	-	-	TRBJ1-5	12	CASSTTLQPQHF	TGTGCCAGTAGTACCACATTGCAGCCCCAGCATTTT
TRBV29-1	few	TRBD1	TRBJ2-7	13	CSTRDRRAGEQYF	TGCAGCACCCGGGACAGGAGGGCTGGGGAGCAGTACTTC
TRBV11-2	-	TRBD1	TRBJ1-2	17	CASSSPGQGRTNYGYTF	TGTGCCAGCAGCTCACCGGGACAGGGGCGTACTAACTATGGCTACACCTTC
TRBV5-4	-	-	TRBJ1-2	12	CASGDGPGGYTF	TGTGCCAGCGGCGACGGCCCGGGAGGCTACACCTTC